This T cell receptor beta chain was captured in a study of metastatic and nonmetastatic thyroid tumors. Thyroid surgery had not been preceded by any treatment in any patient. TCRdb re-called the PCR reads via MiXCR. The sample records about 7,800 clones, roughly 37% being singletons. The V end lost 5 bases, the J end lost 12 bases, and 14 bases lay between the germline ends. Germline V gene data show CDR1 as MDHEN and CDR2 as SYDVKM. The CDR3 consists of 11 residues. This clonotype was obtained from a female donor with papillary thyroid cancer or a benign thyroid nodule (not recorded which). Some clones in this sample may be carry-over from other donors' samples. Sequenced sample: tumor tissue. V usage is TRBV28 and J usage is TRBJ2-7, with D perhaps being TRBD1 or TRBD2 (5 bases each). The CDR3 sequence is CASSPGRRWYF. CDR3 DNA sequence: TGTGCCAGCAGTCCGGGACGTCGATGGTACTTC.